This TCR beta chain derives from a study of blood T cell repertoires in COVID-19. Turning to the study itself: The study drew acute and convalescent COVID-19 samples from the United States, Italy and Spain. T cells, B-cell-depleted T cells, or PBMCs supplied cDNA or gDNA.

The germline V gene encodes CDR1 SQVTM and CDR2 ANQGSEA. This CDR3 is built from 14 residues. V lost 6 bases, J lost 8 bases, and 11 bases stayed unmatched. Authors' analysis steps: Amplified reference gene primers provided the basis for estimating nucleated cell counts. Sequencing used immunoSEQ multiplex PCR; TCRdb keeps in-frame clones, though not all of them. The D gene and trimming were derived from the DNA, and the V and J assignments and clone size from that table. The repertoire holds 130,000 or so clones, with around 83% as singletons. The sample taken for sequencing was peripheral blood. J is TRBJ2-1 and V is TRBV29-1; 9 nucleotides match TRBD1. The TCR was taken from a human donor in a cohort sampled during active COVID-19. As DNA, the CDR3 is TGCAGCGTCCGGACAGGGGTAAGGAGAGATGAGCAGTTCTTC. As protein: CSVRTGVRRDEQFF.